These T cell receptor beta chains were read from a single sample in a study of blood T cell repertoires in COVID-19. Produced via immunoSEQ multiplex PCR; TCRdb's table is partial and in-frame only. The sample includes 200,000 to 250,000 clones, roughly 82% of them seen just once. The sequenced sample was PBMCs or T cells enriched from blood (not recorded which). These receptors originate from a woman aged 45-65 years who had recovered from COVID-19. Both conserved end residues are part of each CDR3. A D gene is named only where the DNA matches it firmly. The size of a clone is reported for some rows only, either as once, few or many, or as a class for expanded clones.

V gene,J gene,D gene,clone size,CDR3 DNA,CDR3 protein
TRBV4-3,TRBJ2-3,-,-,TGCGCCAGCAGCCAAGATGCGGGCACAGATACGCAGTATTTT,CASSQDAGTDTQYF
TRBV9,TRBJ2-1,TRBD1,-,TGTGCCAGCAGCGTCCGGGACAGGGGGTACTATGAGCAGTTCTTC,CASSVRDRGYYEQFF
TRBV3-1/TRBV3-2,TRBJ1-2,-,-,TGTGCCAGCAGCCAAGCCCCAGGGGACGGCTACACCTTC,CASSQAPGDGYTF
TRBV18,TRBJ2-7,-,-,TGTGCCAGCTCACCAGGACAATTCTACGAGCAGTACTTC,CASSPGQFYEQYF
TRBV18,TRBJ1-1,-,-,TGTGCCAGCTCACCAATGGCAGGGGATAGGGCTTTCTTT,CASSPMAGDRAFF
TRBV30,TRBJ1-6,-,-,TGTGCCTGGAGTGAACACCAGGGGAATAATTCACCCCTCCACTTT,CAWSEHQGNNSPLHF
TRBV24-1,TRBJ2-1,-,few,TGTGCCACCAGTGATCCCTCCCGGGGGAAGTACAATGAGCAGTTCTTC,CATSDPSRGKYNEQFF
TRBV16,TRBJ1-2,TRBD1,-,TGTGCCAGCAGCCAATTGACAGGGGGTGGCTACACCTTC,CASSQLTGGGYTF
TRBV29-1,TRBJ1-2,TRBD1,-,TGCAGCGTTGGAGGGGGCGACGGCTATGGCTACACCTTC,CSVGGGDGYGYTF
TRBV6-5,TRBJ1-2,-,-,TGTGCCAGCAGTTACATAGACAGGAGTGGTGGCTACACCTTC,CASSYIDRSGGYTF
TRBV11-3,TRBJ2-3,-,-,TGTGCCAGCAGCGTCTTGTGGGATTCGAACGGGGACACAGATACGCAGTATTTT,CASSVLWDSNGDTDTQYF
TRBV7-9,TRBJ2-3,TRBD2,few,TGTGCCAGCAGCTTAGGAGGGACTAGCGGATACACAGATACGCAGTATTTT,CASSLGGTSGYTDTQYF
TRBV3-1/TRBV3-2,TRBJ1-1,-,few,TGTGCCAGCAGCCAACACCTTGACGGGTTAGAAGCTTTCTTT,CASSQHLDGLEAFF
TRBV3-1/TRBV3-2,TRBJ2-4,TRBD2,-,TGTGCCAGCAGCCAACCCGGGACTACCAAAACCAAAAACATTCAGTACTTC,CASSQPGTTKTKNIQYF
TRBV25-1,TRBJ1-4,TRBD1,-,TGTGCCAGCAGTGCCCGGACAGGGTCTAATGAAAAACTGTTTTTT,CASSARTGSNEKLFF
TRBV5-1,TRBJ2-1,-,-,TGCGCCAGCAGCTTGTACGGGGGAGCGGGCGATGAGCAGTTCTTC,CASSLYGGAGDEQFF
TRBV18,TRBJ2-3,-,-,TGTGCCAGCTCACCAGGCGGGGGCACAGATACGCAGTATTTT,CASSPGGGTDTQYF
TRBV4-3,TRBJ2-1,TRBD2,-,TGCGCCAGCAGCCAAGTGGCTAGCGGGAGTTATGAGCAGTTCTTC,CASSQVASGSYEQFF
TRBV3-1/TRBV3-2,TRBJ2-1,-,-,TGTGCCAGCAGCCACCGGGGGGCCAGATCCAATGAGCAGTTCTTC,CASSHRGARSNEQFF
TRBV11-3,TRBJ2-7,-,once,TGTGCCAGCAGCCAGGGACTCCGGTCCTACGAGCAGTACTTC,CASSQGLRSYEQYF
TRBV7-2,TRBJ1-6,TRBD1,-,TGTGCCAGCAGCACCCGGACAGGGTGGTCCTATAATTCACCCCTCCACTTT,CASSTRTGWSYNSPLHF
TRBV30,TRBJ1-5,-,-,TGTGCCTGGAGTATGGACAGATATCAGCCCCAGCATTTT,CAWSMDRYQPQHF
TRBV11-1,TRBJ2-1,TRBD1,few,TGTGCCAGCAGCTTGCGTGGACAGGGGGCCTACAATGAGCAGTTCTTC,CASSLRGQGAYNEQFF
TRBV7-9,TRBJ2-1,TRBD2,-,TGTGCCAGCAGCCCCCTGGGACTAGCGGGAGGATTTGGGGTGCAGTTCTTC,CASSPLGLAGGFGVQFF
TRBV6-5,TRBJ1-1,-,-,TGTGCCAGCAGTTATCTGGGGCGTGGCGACACTGAAGCTTTCTTT,CASSYLGRGDTEAFF
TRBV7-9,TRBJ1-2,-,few,TGTGCCAGCAGCGTAGAGGGGGGCTACACCTTC,CASSVEGGYTF
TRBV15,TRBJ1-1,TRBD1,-,TGTGCCACCAGCAGAGGGGCCTGGGGGACAGGAAGGGGCACTGAAGCTTTCTTT,CATSRGAWGTGRGTEAFF
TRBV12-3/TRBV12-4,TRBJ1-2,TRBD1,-,TGTGCCAGCGCGCAGGGGGCTCTCTACACCTTC,CASAQGALYTF
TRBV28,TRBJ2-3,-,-,TGTGCCAGCAGCCCCCGGAGGGGCGGCACAGATACGCAGTATTTT,CASSPRRGGTDTQYF